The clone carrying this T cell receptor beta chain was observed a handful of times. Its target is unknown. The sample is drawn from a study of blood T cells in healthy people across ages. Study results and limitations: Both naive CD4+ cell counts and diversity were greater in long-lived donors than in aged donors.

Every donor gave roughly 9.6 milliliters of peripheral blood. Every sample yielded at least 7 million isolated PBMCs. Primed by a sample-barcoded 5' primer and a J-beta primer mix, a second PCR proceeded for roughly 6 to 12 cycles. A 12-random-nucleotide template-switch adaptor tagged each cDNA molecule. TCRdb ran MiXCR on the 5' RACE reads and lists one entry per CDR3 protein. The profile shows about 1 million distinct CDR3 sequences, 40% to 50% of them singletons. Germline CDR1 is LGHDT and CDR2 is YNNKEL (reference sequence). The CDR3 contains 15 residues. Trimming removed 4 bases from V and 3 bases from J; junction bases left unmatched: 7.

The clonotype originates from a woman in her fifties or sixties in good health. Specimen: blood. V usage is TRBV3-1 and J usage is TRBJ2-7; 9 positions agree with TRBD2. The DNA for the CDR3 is TGTGCCAGCAGCCCTACTAGCGGGCGTTACTACGAGCAGTACTTC. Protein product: CASSPTSGRYYEQYF.